This T cell receptor (beta chain) emerged from a study of cytomegalovirus exposure and HLA in healthy donors. The PCR ran on 60 Vbeta and 13 Jbeta primers. Data came from immunoSEQ multiplex PCR; TCRdb stores just in-frame clones and leaves some out. The sample has 100,000 to 150,000 clones, about 74% seen once. This clone was counted only a few times. CDR1 and CDR2 (germline): SNHLY, FYNNEI. CDR3 length: 13 residues. The V gene lost 7 bases and the J gene lost 7 bases, with 17 bases spanning the gap. The material sequenced was PBMCs. The rearrangement links TRBV2 to TRBJ2-7; possibly TRBD1 for D (6 bases). The sequence derives from a woman between 50 and 59 years old in good health and CMV-seropositive. CDR3 coding DNA: TGTGCCAGCAAAGGGACACCAGCCTTTGAGCAGTACTTC. It is translated as CASKGTPAFEQYF.